This T cell receptor beta chain was obtained from a study of radiotherapy plus CTLA-4 blockade in lung cancer. The wider study: Around 18% of patients responded objectively, and roughly 31% achieved disease control.

Assay used: immunoSEQ multiplex PCR; TCRdb lists only in-frame clones, some missing. In the table there are about 73,000 clones, more than 75% of which are singletons. Germline loops: CDR1 SGDLS, CDR2 YYNGEE. This CDR3 region has 13 residues. The V end lost 4 bases, the J end lost 5 bases, and 12 bases lay between the germline ends. The source is a human donor with non-small cell lung cancer that progressed on radiotherapy plus ipilimumab. Sequencing was performed on peripheral blood, taken from a patient treated with radiotherapy plus ipilimumab. The J gene is TRBJ1-1, the V gene TRBV9; possibly TRBD1 for D (5 bases). The CDR3 protein is CASSQRGSTEAFF. CDR3 sequence (DNA): TGTGCCAGCAGCCAGCGGGGGTCTACTGAAGCTTTCTTT.